This T cell receptor beta chain was identified in a study of cytomegalovirus exposure and HLA in healthy donors. Study-level findings and limits: The investigators catalogued 150 to 200 TCR beta chains as cytomegalovirus-associated. Data from an earlier analysis indicated that most TCR beta V segments were productive either about 87% or about 30% of the time.

PCR involved 60 Vbeta and 13 Jbeta primers. Using immunoSEQ multiplex PCR, the repertoire was profiled, and TCRdb retains in-frame clones only, with some absent. The sample data list 35,000 to 45,000 clones. Germline CDR1 LNHDA, CDR2 SQIVND (reference sequence). Trimming removed 4 bases at V and 4 bases at J, with 3 bases between. The CDR3 sequence is 11 residues long. On this clone itself: Its matching antigen is unknown.

The sequence was obtained from a woman aged 25 to 45 in good health and CMV-seropositive. This rearrangement joins TRBV19 to TRBJ2-3; no reliable D call. Material for sequencing was PBMCs. Here the CDR3 DNA reads TGTGCCAGTAGTAGAGCAGATACGCAGTATTTT. This encodes CASSRADTQYF.